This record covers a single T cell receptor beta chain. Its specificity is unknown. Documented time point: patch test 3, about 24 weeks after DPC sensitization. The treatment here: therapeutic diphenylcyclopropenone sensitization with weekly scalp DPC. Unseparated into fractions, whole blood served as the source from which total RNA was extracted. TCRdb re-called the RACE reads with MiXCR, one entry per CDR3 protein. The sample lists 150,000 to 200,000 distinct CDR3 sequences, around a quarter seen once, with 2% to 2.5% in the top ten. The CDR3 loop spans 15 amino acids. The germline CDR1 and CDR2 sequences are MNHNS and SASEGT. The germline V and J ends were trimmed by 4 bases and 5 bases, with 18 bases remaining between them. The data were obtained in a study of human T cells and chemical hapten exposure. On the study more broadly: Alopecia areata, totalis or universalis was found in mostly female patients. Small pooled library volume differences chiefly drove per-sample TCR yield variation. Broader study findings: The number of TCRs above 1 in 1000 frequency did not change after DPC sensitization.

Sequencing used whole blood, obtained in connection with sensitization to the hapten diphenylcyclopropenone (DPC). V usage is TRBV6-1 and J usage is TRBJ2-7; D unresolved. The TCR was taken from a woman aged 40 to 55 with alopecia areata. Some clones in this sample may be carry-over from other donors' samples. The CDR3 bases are TGTGCCAGCAGTGGCAGGATGGTAAAATCTGACGAGCAGTACTTC. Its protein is CASSGRMVKSDEQYF.